Included here is one T cell receptor (beta chain) sequence, with context. Its antigen is unidentified. This entry belongs to a study of blood T cells in healthy people across ages. Study conclusions and caveats: Naive CD4+ cells and diversity were both higher in long-lived donors than in aged donors.

For the second PCR, which ran for about 6 to 11 cycles, a sample-barcoded 5' primer and a J-beta primer mix were used. Researchers report that each sample yielded at least 2.5 million CDR3-containing paired-end reads. One entry per CDR3 protein, called by TCRdb with MiXCR from the 5' RACE reads. Among about 1.4 million distinct CDR3 sequences, approximately 59% were seen once, and the ten largest hold 6.5% to 8.5%. This TCR derives from a man aged 18 to 30 in good health. Sequenced: blood.

The CDR3 sequence: CASSPGLPFQETQYF. The DNA for the CDR3 is TGCGCCAGCAGCCCGGGACTCCCTTTCCAAGAGACCCAGTACTTC. The rearrangement links TRBV5-1 to TRBJ2-5; maybe TRBD2 (6 bases). The V and J ends lost 4 bases and 1 base respectively, with 14 bases between them. The V gene's germline CDR1 is SGHRS and CDR2 YFSETQ. This CDR3 has 15 residues. The variable domain in full, completed from reference TRBV5-1 and TRBJ2-5, reads KAGVTQTPRYLIKTRGQQVTLSCSPISGHRSVSWYQQTPGQGLQFLFEYFSETQRNKGNFPGRFSGRQFSNSRSEMNVSTLELGDSALYLCASSPGLPFQETQYFGPGTRLLVL.